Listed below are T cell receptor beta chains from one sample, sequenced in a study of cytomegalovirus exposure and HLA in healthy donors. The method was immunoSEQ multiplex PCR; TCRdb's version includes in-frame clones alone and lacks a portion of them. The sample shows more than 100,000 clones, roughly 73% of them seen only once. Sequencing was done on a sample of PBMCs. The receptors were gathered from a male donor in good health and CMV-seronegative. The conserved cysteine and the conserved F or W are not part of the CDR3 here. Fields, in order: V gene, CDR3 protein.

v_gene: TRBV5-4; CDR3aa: ASSPRPQGDWAGANVLT
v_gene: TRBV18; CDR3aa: ASSPGARSTDTQY
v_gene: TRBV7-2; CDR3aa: ASSFRGGRETQY
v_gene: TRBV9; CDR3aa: ASSVGSMVVGQGAGANVLT
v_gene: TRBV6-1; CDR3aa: ASSEAYGGFYNEQF
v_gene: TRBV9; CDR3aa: ASSVGTGKMETQY
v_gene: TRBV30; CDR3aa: AWRPWDRAYEQY
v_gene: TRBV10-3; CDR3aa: AINDRGTGELF
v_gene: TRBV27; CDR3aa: ASSLILAGGLNTGELF
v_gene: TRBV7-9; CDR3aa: ASSLGGGSGTQY
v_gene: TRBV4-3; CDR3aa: ASSPGQLSAGETQY
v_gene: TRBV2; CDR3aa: ASSRQGGGNEKLF
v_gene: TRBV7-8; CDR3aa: ASSLAASVAEQF
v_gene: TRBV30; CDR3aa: AWEGQAGTDTQY
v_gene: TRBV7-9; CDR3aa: ASSQGQGNYEQY
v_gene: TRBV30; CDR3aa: AWGPGSGVQETQY
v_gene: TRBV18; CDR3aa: ASSPMGQGNEKLF
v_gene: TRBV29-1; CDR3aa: SVDRQGNTGELF
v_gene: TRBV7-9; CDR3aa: ASSSFRVAGEHEQF
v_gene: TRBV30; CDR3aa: ALNRDRAHGYT
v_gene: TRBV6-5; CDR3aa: ASSYSRSNEQF
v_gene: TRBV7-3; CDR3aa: ASSPGGGVGAGTDTQY